This T cell receptor beta chain is drawn from a study of spatial heterogeneity in lung cancer. As for the study in general: Compared with alpha-chain sequences, beta-chain sequences were consistently detected in greater numbers. The study's findings and limits: Counts for ubiquitous and regional expanded TCRs went along with ubiquitous and regional nonsynonymous mutations, respectively. Mutation counts in tumors were tracked by counts of expanded intratumoral alpha and beta TCRs.

By frequency in the sample, this clonotype is medium-sized (0.01 to 0.1%). The antigen is not known. Via MiXCR, TCRdb re-called the 5' RACE reads, giving one row per CDR3 protein. The top ten clones hold roughly 26% of a sample with thousands of distinct CDR3 sequences, roughly 10% of them seen once. The time point here: sample taken at primary tumor resection. There were 72 donors, all of them untreated patients with early-stage non-small cell lung cancer. Researchers sequenced whole RNA taken from tumor, nontumor lung or frozen PBMC without sorting. The CDR3 spans 16 residues. The germline V gene encodes CDR1 SEHNR and CDR2 FQNEAQ (reference sequence). V was clipped by 5 bases and J by 4 bases, with 17 bases between them.

The chain joins TRBV7-9 to TRBJ2-2; D possibly uses TRBD1 or TRBD2 (5 bases each). The source material was lung tumor tissue, sampled at surgery. This sequence originates from a female donor with early-stage non-small cell lung cancer. The CDR3 DNA follows: TGTGCCAGCAGCCCCGGGACGACAACGGGCACCGGGGAGCTGTTTTTT. It is translated as CASSPGTTTGTGELFF.